The present TCR beta chain was sequenced within a study of cytomegalovirus exposure and HLA in healthy donors. Use of 60 Vbeta and 13 Jbeta primers characterized the PCR. Libraries were prepared by immunoSEQ multiplex PCR; TCRdb keeps only in-frame clonotypes and omits some of them. Among under 95,000 clones, 70% to 85% were seen once, and the ten largest hold 4% to 5.5%. General study findings and limits: Serostatus for CMV was the only available immune exposure information.

About this clone: Its cognate antigen is unknown.

V gave up 3 bases and J gave up 6 bases; unmatched junction bases: 6. The CDR3 covers 15 residues. Germline V gene sequence: CDR1 SGHAT, CDR2 FQNNGV. Those who donated were healthy bone marrow donors. Sequenced sample: PBMCs. The rearrangement links TRBV11-2 to TRBJ1-4; 8 bases are a match to TRBD1. This receptor was identified in a man in his thirties or forties in good health and CMV-seropositive. CDR3 bases: TGTGCCAGCAGCTTGACAGGGGAGGCGTATGAAAAACTGTTTTTT. This sequence encodes CASSLTGEAYEKLFF. The variable domain in full, completed from reference TRBV11-2 and TRBJ1-4, reads EAGVAQSPRYKIIEKRQSVAFWCNPISGHATLYWYQQILGQGPKLLIQFQNNGVVDDSQLPKDRFSAERLKGVDSTLKIQPAKLEDSAVYLCASSLTGEAYEKLFFGSGTQLSVL.